The next 6 T cell receptor beta chains were all read from a single sample in a study of monozygotic twins with inflammatory bowel disease (dated by TCRdb to between 2019 and 2020). Receptor amplification or capture employed 5' RACE. Sequencing used an Illumina HiSeq 2500. TCRdb reprocessed the reads, so every CDR3 protein sequence counts as one entry and DNA is not shown. This sample's table carries 350,000 to 500,000 distinct CDR3 sequences. 2% to 3% of the sample comes from the top ten. Material for sequencing was blood. The receptors stem from a human donor with ulcerative colitis or Crohn's disease, or a healthy co-twin of an affected twin (not recorded which).

The chain links TRBV18 to TRBJ1-4; TCRdb's D call, TRBD1, is unchecked because there is no DNA. The length of the CDR3 is 15 residues. Germline CDR1 is KGHSH and CDR2 is LQKENI. This CDR3 reads CASSPGTERNEKLFF. Variable domain in full (rest from reference TRBV18 and TRBJ1-4): NAGVMQNPRHLVRRRGQEARLRCSPMKGHSHVYWYRQLPEEGLKFMVYLQKENIIDESGMPKERFSAEFPKEGPSILRIQQVVRGDSAAYFCASSPGTERNEKLFFGSGTQLSVL.

This chain connects TRBV14 to TRBJ2-4; TCRdb designates TRBD1, a call that cannot be tested without DNA. CDR3 length equals 12 residues. Germline assignment: CDR1 SGHDN and CDR2 FVKESK. The CDR3 spells CASSQGESIQYF.

This chain connects TRBV5-1 to TRBJ2-2; the TCRdb D gene call, TRBD1, has no DNA to confirm it. CDR3 length equals 16 residues. CDR1 and CDR2 from the germline V gene are SGHRS and YFSETQ. The CDR3 is CASSPEYGTNTGELFF.

This sequence joins TRBV5-1 and TRBJ2-7; absent DNA, TCRdb's TRBD2 call cannot be checked. Germline V CDR1 and CDR2: SGHRS, YFSETQ. The CDR3 consists of 16 residues. The CDR3 protein is CASSLDLAGRPYEQYF.

This chain joins TRBV2 and TRBJ2-7; TCRdb names TRBD2, which stays unverified in the absence of DNA. CDR3 length: 13 amino acids. Looked up from germline, CDR1 is SNHLY and CDR2 is FYNNEI. The CDR3 loop is CASRPLRAYEQYF.

The chain has TRBV29-1 and TRBJ1-1. The CDR3 has 14 residues. Per the germline V gene, CDR1 is SQVTM and CDR2 is ANQGSEA. CDR3 residues: CSVEGRVGNTEAFF.